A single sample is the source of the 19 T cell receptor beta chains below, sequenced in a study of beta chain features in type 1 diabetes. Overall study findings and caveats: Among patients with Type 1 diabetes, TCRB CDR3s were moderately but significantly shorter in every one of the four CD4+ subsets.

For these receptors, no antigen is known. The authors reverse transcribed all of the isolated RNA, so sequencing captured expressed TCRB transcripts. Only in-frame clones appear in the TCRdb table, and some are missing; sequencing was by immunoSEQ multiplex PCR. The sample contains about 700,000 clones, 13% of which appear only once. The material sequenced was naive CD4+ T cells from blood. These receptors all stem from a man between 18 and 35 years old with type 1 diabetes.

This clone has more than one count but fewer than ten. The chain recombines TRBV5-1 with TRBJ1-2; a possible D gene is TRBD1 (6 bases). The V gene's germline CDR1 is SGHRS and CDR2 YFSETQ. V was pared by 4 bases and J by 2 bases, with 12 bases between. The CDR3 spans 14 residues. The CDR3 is CASSPSGGNYGYTF. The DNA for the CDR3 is TGCGCCAGCAGCCCTTCGGGGGGCAACTATGGCTACACCTTC.

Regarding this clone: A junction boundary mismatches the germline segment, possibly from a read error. DNA for the CDR3: TGTGCTAGCAGCGAGGGTGTCGCAAGGTGGGATGAGCAGTTCTTC. This translates into CASSEGVARWDEQFF. The chain employs TRBV7-7 and TRBJ2-1, with a tentative D call TRBD2 (5 bases). The germline V gene encodes CDR1 SSHAT and CDR2 FNYEAQ (reference sequence). This CDR3 is 15 amino acids long.

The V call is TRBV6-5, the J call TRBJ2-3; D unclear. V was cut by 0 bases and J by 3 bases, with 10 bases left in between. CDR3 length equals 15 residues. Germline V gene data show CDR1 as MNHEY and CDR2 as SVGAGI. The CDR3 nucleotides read TGTGCCAGCAGTTACTCGCAGACTGGGACAGATACGCAGTATTTT. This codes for CASSYSQTGTDTQYF.

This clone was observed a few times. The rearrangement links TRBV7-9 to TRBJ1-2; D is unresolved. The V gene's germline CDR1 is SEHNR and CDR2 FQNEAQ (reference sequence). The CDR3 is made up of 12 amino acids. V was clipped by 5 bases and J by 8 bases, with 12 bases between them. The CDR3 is CASSPWAGGYTF. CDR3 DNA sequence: TGTGCCAGCAGCCCCTGGGCGGGCGGCTACACCTTC.

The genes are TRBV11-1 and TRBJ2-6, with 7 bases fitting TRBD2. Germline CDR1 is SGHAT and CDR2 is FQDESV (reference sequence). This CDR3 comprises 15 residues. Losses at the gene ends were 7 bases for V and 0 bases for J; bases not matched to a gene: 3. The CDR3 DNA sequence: TGTGCCAGCAAGCGGGGCGGCTCTGGGGCCAACGTCCTGACTTTC. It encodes CASKRGGSGANVLTF.

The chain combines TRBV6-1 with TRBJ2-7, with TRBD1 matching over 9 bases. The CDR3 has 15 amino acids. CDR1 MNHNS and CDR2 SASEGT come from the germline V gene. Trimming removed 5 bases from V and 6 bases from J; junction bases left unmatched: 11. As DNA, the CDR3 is TGTGCCAGCAGTACCAGTCCCGGGACAGGGACCGAGCAGTACTTC. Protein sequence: CASSTSPGTGTEQYF.

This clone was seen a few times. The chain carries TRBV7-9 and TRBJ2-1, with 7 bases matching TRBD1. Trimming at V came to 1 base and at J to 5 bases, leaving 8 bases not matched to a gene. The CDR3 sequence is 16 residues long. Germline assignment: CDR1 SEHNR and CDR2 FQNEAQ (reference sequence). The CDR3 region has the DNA TGTGCCAGCAGCTTAGGACTCCGACAGGGTGACAATGAGCAGTTCTTC. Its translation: CASSLGLRQGDNEQFF. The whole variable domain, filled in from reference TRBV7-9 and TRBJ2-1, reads DTGVSQNPRHKITKRGQNVTFRCDPISEHNRLYWYRQTLGQGPEFLTYFQNEAQLEKSRLLSDRFSAERPKGSFSTLEIQRTEQGDSAMYLCASSLGLRQGDNEQFFGPGTRLTVL.

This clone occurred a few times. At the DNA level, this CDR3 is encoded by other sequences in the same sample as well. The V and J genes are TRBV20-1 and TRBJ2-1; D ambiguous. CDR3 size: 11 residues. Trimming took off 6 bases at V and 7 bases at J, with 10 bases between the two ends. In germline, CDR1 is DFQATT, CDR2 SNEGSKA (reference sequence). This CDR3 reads CSASVRNEQFF. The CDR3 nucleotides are TGCAGTGCATCCGTTCGGAATGAGCAGTTCTTC.

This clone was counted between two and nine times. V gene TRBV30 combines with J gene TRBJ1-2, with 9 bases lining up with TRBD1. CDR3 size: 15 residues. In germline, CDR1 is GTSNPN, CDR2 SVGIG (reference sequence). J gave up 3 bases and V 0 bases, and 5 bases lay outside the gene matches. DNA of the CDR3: TGTGCCTGGAGTGTGCCCGGGACAGGGTACTATGGCTACACCTTC. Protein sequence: CAWSVPGTGYYGYTF.

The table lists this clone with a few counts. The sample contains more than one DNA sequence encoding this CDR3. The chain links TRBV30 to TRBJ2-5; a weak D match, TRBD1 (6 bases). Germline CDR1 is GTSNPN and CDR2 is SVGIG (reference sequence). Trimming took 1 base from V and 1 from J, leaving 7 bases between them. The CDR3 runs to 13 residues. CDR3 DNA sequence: TGTGCCTGGAGTGGACAGGCCCAAGAGACCCAGTACTTC. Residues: CAWSGQAQETQYF.

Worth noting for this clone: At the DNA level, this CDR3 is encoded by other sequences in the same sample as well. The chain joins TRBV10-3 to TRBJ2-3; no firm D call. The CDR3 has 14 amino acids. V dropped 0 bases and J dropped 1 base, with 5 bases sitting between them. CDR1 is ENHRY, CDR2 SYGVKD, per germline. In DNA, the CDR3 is TGTGCCATCAGTGAGTCTGTGGGCACAGATACGCAGTATTTT. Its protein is CAISESVGTDTQYF.

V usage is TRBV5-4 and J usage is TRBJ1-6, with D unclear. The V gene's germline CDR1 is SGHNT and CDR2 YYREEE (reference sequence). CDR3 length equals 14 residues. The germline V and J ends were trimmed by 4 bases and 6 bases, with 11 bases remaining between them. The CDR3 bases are TGTGCCAGCAGCCCAGGACCGACTAATTCACCCCTCCACTTT. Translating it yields CASSPGPTNSPLHF. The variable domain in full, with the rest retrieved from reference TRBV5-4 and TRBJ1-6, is ETGVTQSPTHLIKTRGQQVTLRCSSQSGHNTVSWYQQALGQGPQFIFQYYREEENGRGNFPPRFSGLQFPNYSSELNVNALELDDSALYLCASSPGPTNSPLHFGNGTRLTVT.

The CDR3 DNA sequence: TGTGCCAGCACCCGTCGCGGCGGCGGGGGCTACACCTTC. This codes for CASTRRGGGGYTF. The chain couples TRBV28 to TRBJ1-2; D gene unclear. Trimming removed 7 bases from V and 8 bases from J, with 17 bases in between. Germline V gene lookup returns CDR1 MDHEN and CDR2 SYDVKM. This CDR3 spans 13 amino acids.

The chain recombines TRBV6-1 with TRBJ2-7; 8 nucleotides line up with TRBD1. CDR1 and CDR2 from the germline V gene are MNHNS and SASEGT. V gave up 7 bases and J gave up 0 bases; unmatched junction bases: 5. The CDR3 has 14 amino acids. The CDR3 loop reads CASIDRGSSYEQYF. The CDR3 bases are TGTGCCAGCATCGACAGGGGTAGCTCCTACGAGCAGTACTTC.

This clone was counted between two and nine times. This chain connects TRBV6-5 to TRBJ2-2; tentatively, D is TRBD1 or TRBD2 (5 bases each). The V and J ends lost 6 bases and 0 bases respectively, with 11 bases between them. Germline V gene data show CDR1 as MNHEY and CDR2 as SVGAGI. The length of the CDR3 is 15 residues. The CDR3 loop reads CASRAGTANTGELFF. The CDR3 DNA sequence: TGTGCCAGCAGGGCCGGGACGGCGAACACCGGGGAGCTGTTTTTT.

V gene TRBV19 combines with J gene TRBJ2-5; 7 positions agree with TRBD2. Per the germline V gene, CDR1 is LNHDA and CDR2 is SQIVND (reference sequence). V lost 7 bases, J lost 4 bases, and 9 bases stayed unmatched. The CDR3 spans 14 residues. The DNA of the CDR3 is TGTGCCAGTAAAGAAAGCGGGAAGAGAGAGACCCAGTACTTC. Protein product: CASKESGKRETQYF.

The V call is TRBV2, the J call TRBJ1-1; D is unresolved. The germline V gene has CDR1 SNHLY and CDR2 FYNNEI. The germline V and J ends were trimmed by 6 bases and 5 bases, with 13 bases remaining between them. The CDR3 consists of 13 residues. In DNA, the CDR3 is TGTGCCAGCAGGCCGATAGGGCCGACTGAAGCTTTCTTT. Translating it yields CASRPIGPTEAFF.

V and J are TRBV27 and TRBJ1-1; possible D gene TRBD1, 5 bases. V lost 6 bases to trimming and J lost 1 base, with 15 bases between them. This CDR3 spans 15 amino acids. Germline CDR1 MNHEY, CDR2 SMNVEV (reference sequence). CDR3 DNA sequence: TGTGCCAGCAGCCCCCGGGGGGAGTCGAACACTGAAGCTTTCTTT. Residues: CASSPRGESNTEAFF.

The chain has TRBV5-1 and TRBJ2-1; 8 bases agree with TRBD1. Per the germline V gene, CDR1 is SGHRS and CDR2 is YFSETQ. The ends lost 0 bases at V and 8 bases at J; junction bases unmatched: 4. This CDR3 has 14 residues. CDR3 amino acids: CASSLGTQGDEQFF. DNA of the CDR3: TGCGCCAGCAGCTTGGGGACACAGGGGGATGAGCAGTTCTTC.